Following are 31 T cell receptor beta chains from one sample sequenced in a study of CD8 T cells in ankylosing spondylitis. From the 5' RACE reads, TCRdb called clonotypes with MiXCR, one entry per CDR3 protein. Found here are hundreds of thousands of distinct CDR3 sequences, around 9.1% of them singletons; the top ten hold nearly 7%. Sequencing was done on a sample of blood, either unsorted or a sorted T cell fraction (not recorded which). The receptors were sampled from a male donor with ankylosing spondylitis or in good health (not recorded which).

This clonotype was detected many times. This rearrangement joins TRBV5-1 to TRBJ2-5, with unresolved D. This CDR3 has 14 residues. V dropped 0 bases and J dropped 7 bases, with 13 bases sitting between them. Germline CDR1 SGHRS, CDR2 YFSETQ. The CDR3 region has the DNA TGCGCCAGCAGCTTGGAAACGGAGACTGGGACCCAGTACTTC. The encoded protein is CASSLETETGTQYF.

This clonotype was recorded many times. The J gene is TRBJ2-2, the V gene TRBV10-3, with D possibly being TRBD2 (5 bases). Germline-derived CDR1 and CDR2 are ENHRY and SYGVKD. The germline V and J ends were trimmed by 5 bases and 4 bases, with 17 bases remaining between them. CDR3 length: 16 residues. This CDR3 is CAISSGRGRGTGELFF. In nucleotides, the CDR3 is TGTGCCATCAGTTCTGGACGGGGTCGTGGCACCGGGGAGCTGTTTTTT.

To note about this clonotype: Just one base apart from a much larger clone, this may be a read error. DNA of the CDR3: TGTACCAGCACCATTCCGACTAGTCGAGAGACCCAGTACTTC. It translates to CTSTIPTSRETQYF. J is TRBJ2-5 and V is TRBV5-5, with D possibly being TRBD2 (6 bases). The germline gives CDR1 SGHKS, CDR2 YYEKEE (reference sequence). The CDR3 sequence is 14 residues long.

This clonotype was observed at least ten times. This chain connects TRBV12-3 or TRBV12-4 to TRBJ1-6; D might be TRBD1 (6 bases). Trimming took off 5 bases at V and 8 bases at J, with 13 bases between the two ends. The CDR3 spans 14 residues. This CDR3 is CASSMRGGDSPLHF. The DNA of the CDR3 is TGTGCCAGCAGTATGAGGGGGGGAGATTCACCCCTCCACTTT.

This clonotype was counted ten times or more. The chain carries TRBV20-1 and TRBJ2-7; D might be TRBD1 (7 bases). CDR1 and CDR2 (germline): DFQATT, SNEGSKA (reference sequence). The V gene lost 6 bases and the J gene lost 1 base, with 22 bases spanning the gap. The length of the CDR3 is 16 residues. The CDR3 DNA sequence: TGCAGTGCGGTACGACGCGGGACAGCACTTTCCTACGAGCAGTACTTC. It encodes CSAVRRGTALSYEQYF.

This clonotype has a count of ten or more. The gene calls are TRBV12-3 or TRBV12-4 and TRBJ2-3; TRBD2 agrees at 11 bases. This CDR3 has 15 amino acids. J lost 5 bases, V lost 2 bases, and 3 bases had no gene match. The CDR3 DNA sequence: TGTGCCAGCAGTTTAACTAGCGGGAGCGGAGATACGCAGTATTTT. Translating gives CASSLTSGSGDTQYF.

The chain joins TRBV6-1 to TRBJ2-1; no clear D gene. This CDR3 is 16 amino acids long. The V gene lost 1 base and the J gene lost 0 bases, with 10 bases spanning the gap. Germline assignment: CDR1 MNHNS and CDR2 SASEGT. CDR3 in DNA: TGTGCCAGCAGTGAAGGACCGGCCAGCTCCTACAATGAGCAGTTCTTC. Translating it yields CASSEGPASSYNEQFF.

A word on this clonotype: This clone may be a read error of a much larger clone one base away. The gene calls are TRBV7-8 and TRBJ2-1; D gene ambiguous. Trimming stripped 2 bases from V and 2 bases from J, with 7 bases between. CDR3 length: 14 residues. Germline loops: CDR1 SGHVS, CDR2 FQNEAQ. CDR3 nucleotide sequence: TGTGCCAGCAGCTTATTACCTGCCTACAATGAGCAGTTCTTC. Protein sequence: CASSLLPAYNEQFF. Full variable domain (outside the CDR3, taken from reference TRBV7-8 and TRBJ2-1): GAGVSQSPRYKVAKRGQDVALRCDPISGHVSLFWYQQALGQGPEFLTYFQNEAQLDKSGLPSDRFFAERPEGSVSTLKIQRTQQEDSAVYLCASSLLPAYNEQFFGPGTRLTVL.

The chain employs TRBV7-2 and TRBJ2-7; D unclear. The germline CDR1 and CDR2 sequences are SGHTA and FQGNSA. The V end lost 5 bases, the J end lost 1 base, and 12 bases lay between the germline ends. This CDR3 is 14 amino acids long. The CDR3 coding sequence is TGTGCCAGCAGCCCCCCTATGCTGTCCTACGAGCAGTACTTC. This codes for CASSPPMLSYEQYF.

The chain uses TRBV19 and TRBJ1-1; D gene uncertain. Germline assignment: CDR1 LNHDA and CDR2 SQIVND (reference sequence). The CDR3 covers 15 residues. Trimming pared 5 bases from V and 3 bases from J, leaving 16 bases between. CDR3 in DNA: TGTGCCAGTAGTTCCACGGTAGATTGGTACACTGAAGCTTTCTTT. Amino acids: CASSSTVDWYTEAFF.

This clonotype was seen repeatedly, ten times or more. This chain joins TRBV20-1 and TRBJ1-6; unclear D gene. The CDR3 sequence is 13 residues long. Per germline, CDR1 DFQATT and CDR2 SNEGSKA (reference sequence). V lost 3 bases, J lost 7 bases, and 10 bases lay in between. The CDR3 DNA follows: TGCAGTGCTAGGAACATGGGAAATTCACCCCTCCACTTT. Translation: CSARNMGNSPLHF.

The V gene is TRBV7-2, the J gene TRBJ2-1; D gene unclear. The germline CDR1 and CDR2 sequences are SGHTA and FQGNSA. Trimming stripped 5 bases from V and 9 bases from J, with 17 bases between. This CDR3 has 14 amino acids. The CDR3 here is CASSARPGGGEQFF. DNA for the CDR3: TGTGCCAGCAGCGCTAGGCCCGGTGGCGGTGAGCAGTTCTTC.

This clonotype has at least ten counts. This rearrangement joins TRBV12-3 or TRBV12-4 to TRBJ1-1; D gene uncertain. The CDR3 runs to 11 residues. With 0 bases removed from V and 7 bases from J, the gap between germline ends came to 3 bases. The CDR3 DNA is TGTGCCAGCAGTTTAGCTGGTGAAGCTTTCTTT. The encoded protein is CASSLAGEAFF.

This clonotype occurred many times. This chain links TRBV12-3 or TRBV12-4 with TRBJ2-6; no clear D gene. V was shortened by 4 bases and J by 0 bases, with 4 bases between the two germline ends. The CDR3 has 14 amino acids. DNA for the CDR3: TGTGCCAGCAGTTCAAGCTCTGGGGCCAACGTCCTGACTTTC. This translates into CASSSSSGANVLTF.

In its sample, this clonotype was seen many times. This rearrangement joins TRBV20-1 to TRBJ1-2; TRBD1 might be the D (5 bases). V shed 3 bases and J shed 8 bases, with 16 bases lying between them. The germline CDR1 and CDR2 sequences are DFQATT and SNEGSKA (reference sequence). This CDR3 has 13 residues. The CDR3 DNA is TGCAGTGCTAGTAGCTCGGGACGGTCAGGCTACACCTTC. Protein: CSASSSGRSGYTF.

This clonotype has ten or more counts. One end of the junction does not line up with germline, which may come from a read error. The CDR3 DNA reads as TGCAGTGCCAGAGGACAGGGAGCTAACTATGGCTACACCTTC. It translates to CSARGQGANYGYTF. The chain combines TRBV20-1 with TRBJ1-2; 8 nucleotides agree with TRBD1. Germline CDR1 and CDR2: DFQATT and SNEGSKA (reference sequence). This CDR3 contains 14 residues.

This clonotype was picked up many times. The CDR3 DNA follows: TGTGCCAGCAGTTACTCGATAGCAGGGCCAAACTCCTACGAGCAGTACTTC. Encoded protein: CASSYSIAGPNSYEQYF. This rearrangement joins TRBV6-5 to TRBJ2-7, with D possibly being TRBD1 (5 bases). Germline CDR1 is MNHEY and CDR2 is SVGAGI. V shed 0 bases and J shed 0 bases, with 15 bases lying between them. The CDR3 runs to 17 residues.

This clonotype has ten or more counts. This CDR3 is CAIIRGSYGYTF. CDR3 in DNA: TGTGCCATTATTCGCGGGAGTTATGGCTACACCTTC. This sequence joins TRBV12-3 or TRBV12-4 and TRBJ1-2, with unresolved D. V lost 10 bases and J lost 5, with 14 bases in between. The CDR3 spans 12 residues.

This clonotype has at least ten counts. The rearrangement joins TRBV5-1 to TRBJ2-1, with D possibly matching TRBD2 (6 bases). V was pared by 2 bases and J by 8 bases, with 17 bases between. This CDR3 spans 15 amino acids. Germline loops: CDR1 SGHRS, CDR2 YFSETQ. CDR3 bases: TGCGCCAGCAGCTTTACGCCCGGGACTGATTATGAGCAGTTCTTC. Translating it yields CASSFTPGTDYEQFF.

Many counts were recorded for this clonotype. This rearrangement joins TRBV12-3 or TRBV12-4 to TRBJ2-5; tentatively, D is TRBD2 (5 bases). The length of the CDR3 is 16 residues. Trimming shortened V by 3 bases and J by 2 bases, and 16 bases separated the two germline ends. CDR3 sequence (DNA): TGTGCCAGCAGTTTTTGGGAGAGATCGGGACAAGAGACCCAGTACTTC. Its protein product is CASSFWERSGQETQYF.

This clonotype was found many times. The CDR3 coding sequence is TGCGCCAGCAGGGAGCAGGCGTTGAACACCGGGGAGCTGTTTTTT. This codes for CASREQALNTGELFF. This chain links TRBV5-1 with TRBJ2-2; no clear D gene. Germline assignment: CDR1 SGHRS and CDR2 YFSETQ. V was cut by 5 bases and J by 1 base, with 12 bases left in between. The CDR3 sequence is 15 residues long.

This clonotype was seen repeatedly, ten times or more. The chain has TRBV12-3 or TRBV12-4 and TRBJ2-1, with unresolved D. The CDR3 consists of 17 residues. V was clipped by 5 bases and J by 0 bases, with 17 bases between them. DNA of the CDR3: TGTGCCAGCAGTCCCCAACGTGGGGAAGTCTCCTACAATGAGCAGTTCTTC. Amino acids: CASSPQRGEVSYNEQFF.

In this sample, this clonotype turned up many times. The V and J genes are TRBV7-3 and TRBJ2-3; 8 nucleotides match TRBD2. The trim removed 5 bases at V and 4 bases at J, leaving 14 bases unmatched. Per the germline V gene, CDR1 is SGHTA and CDR2 is FQGTGA. This CDR3 is 17 amino acids long. The CDR3 protein is CASSRGIAGNLADTQYF. The DNA of the CDR3 is TGTGCCAGCAGCCGCGGGATAGCGGGAAATCTTGCAGATACGCAGTATTTT.

This clonotype was counted many times. The chain couples TRBV12-3 or TRBV12-4 to TRBJ2-2; unclear D gene. V gave up 8 bases and J gave up 6 bases, with 19 bases separating them. This CDR3 region has 15 residues. For the CDR3, the DNA is TGTGCCAGCTGCAATACCGAATCAGTGGCCGGGGAGCTGTTTTTT. Translated, it gives CASCNTESVAGELFF.

This clonotype showed up just a few times. V gene TRBV4-3 combines with J gene TRBJ2-1, with D possibly matching TRBD2 (6 bases). Trimming cost V 4 bases and J 0 bases, with 13 bases left between them. The V gene's germline CDR1 is LGHNA and CDR2 YSLEER. This CDR3 spans 16 amino acids. CDR3 residues: CASSPSPRGSYNEQFF. DNA of the CDR3: TGCGCCAGCAGCCCCTCCCCGCGGGGCTCCTACAATGAGCAGTTCTTC.

In its sample, this clonotype was seen a few times. The chain recombines TRBV12-3 or TRBV12-4 with TRBJ2-3; D may be TRBD1 or TRBD2 (6 bases each). Trimming took off 5 bases at V and 2 bases at J, with 14 bases between the two ends. This CDR3 region has 15 residues. The CDR3 protein is CASSPQGGITDTQYF. The CDR3 nucleotides are TGTGCCAGCAGTCCCCAAGGGGGGATCACAGATACGCAGTATTTT.

Note on this clonotype: A single base separates this from a much larger clone, so it may be a read error. The chain links TRBV4-1 to TRBJ1-1; D gene uncertain. Germline V gives CDR1 MGHRA, CDR2 YSYEKL. The length of the CDR3 is 15 residues. This chain's CDR3 is CACSQDGTVNTEAFF. The CDR3 bases are TGCGCCTGCAGCCAAGATGGAACCGTGAACACTGAAGCTTTCTTT.

The CDR3 DNA is TGTGCCAGCGCGGAGAGGTACTCTGGGGCCAACGTCCTGACTTTC. Translation gives CASAERYSGANVLTF. J is TRBJ2-6 and V is TRBV6-2 or TRBV6-3; D uncertain. Looked up from germline, CDR1 is MNHEY and CDR2 is SVGEGT. This CDR3 is built from 15 residues. Deletions cut 8 bases from V and 0 bases from J, with 11 bases between.

This clonotype was picked up many times. The chain carries TRBV5-1 and TRBJ1-1; D gene uncertain. CDR1 is SGHRS and CDR2 is YFSETQ in the germline V gene. The V end lost 0 bases, the J end lost 4 bases, and 13 bases lay between the germline ends. The CDR3 consists of 15 residues. The DNA of the CDR3 is TGCGCCAGCAGCTTGGGTAGGGCCGGGGTCACTGAAGCTTTCTTT. Encoded protein: CASSLGRAGVTEAFF.

This sequence joins TRBV2 and TRBJ2-1, with unresolved D. V was clipped by 0 bases and J by 2 bases, with 8 bases between them. There are 15 residues in the CDR3. Germline assignment: CDR1 SNHLY and CDR2 FYNNEI. CDR3 in amino acids: CASSEAPNPYNEQFF. The DNA for the CDR3 is TGTGCCAGCAGTGAAGCTCCGAACCCCTACAATGAGCAGTTCTTC. The whole variable domain, filled in from reference TRBV2 and TRBJ2-1, reads EPEVTQTPSHQVTQMGQEVILRCVPISNHLYFYWYRQILGQKVEFLVSFYNNEISEKSEIFDDQFSVERPDGSNFTLKIRSTKLEDSAMYFCASSEAPNPYNEQFFGPGTRLTVL.

In the case of this clonotype: A read error is possible here, since a much larger clone lies one base away. The V and J genes are TRBV4-2 and TRBJ2-1; possibly TRBD1 or TRBD2 for D (5 bases each). Germline CDR1 is LGHNA and CDR2 is YNFKEQ. The CDR3 spans 15 residues. DNA for the CDR3: TGTGCCAGCATCCAAGAGGGGATGAACGGGGACGAGCAGTTCTTC. Amino acid sequence: CASIQEGMNGDEQFF.